This entry describes one TCR beta chain. Its antigen is unidentified. The data derive from a study of cytomegalovirus exposure and HLA in healthy donors. Use of 60 Vbeta and 13 Jbeta primers characterized the PCR. Libraries were prepared by immunoSEQ multiplex PCR; TCRdb keeps only in-frame clonotypes and omits some of them. The table records roughly 150,000 clones, around 80% of them present only once. Study results and limitations: In a later analysis, TCR beta V- and J-gene trimming was associated with a missense DCLRE1C variant. Data from an earlier analysis indicated that most TCR beta V segments were productive either about 87% or about 30% of the time.

V lost 7 bases to trimming and J lost 5 bases; unmatched junction nucleotides: 16. The CDR3 is made up of 16 amino acids. Per the germline V gene, CDR1 is SGHRS and CDR2 is YFSETQ. The J gene is TRBJ2-7, the V gene TRBV5-1; TRBD2 matches 9 bases. The sequenced sample was PBMCs. This sequence was found in a man aged 40-49 years in good health and CMV-seronegative. Written as DNA, the CDR3 is TGCGCCAGCGAAGAAAGAGGGCTAGCGGGACGCGACGAGCAGTACTTC. Its translation: CASEERGLAGRDEQYF. The variable domain in full, completed from reference TRBV5-1 and TRBJ2-7, reads KAGVTQTPRYLIKTRGQQVTLSCSPISGHRSVSWYQQTPGQGLQFLFEYFSETQRNKGNFPGRFSGRQFSNSRSEMNVSTLELGDSALYLCASEERGLAGRDEQYFGPGTRLTVT.